The sequence of this TCR beta chain was determined in a study of T cell repertoires in cytomegalovirus infection. Study context: Indications came from public TCR beta signatures; they pointed to CMV infection and to a matching HLA type.

TCRdb re-called the reads with MiXCR, one entry per CDR3 protein. The sample holds 450,000 to 650,000 distinct CDR3 sequences, about a quarter seen once. The length of the CDR3 is 15 residues. Germline lookup yields CDR1 SGHDN and CDR2 FVKESK. Trimming took 1 base from V and 0 from J; bases not matched to a gene: 2. This chain connects TRBV14 to TRBJ1-1; TRBD1 matches 7 bases. Sequencing was performed on PBMCs. This TCR was sampled from a human donor in good health (CMV status not recorded). Some clones in this sample may be carry-over from other donors' samples. The CDR3 spells CASSQAGQVNTEAFF. The CDR3, as DNA: TGTGCCAGCAGCCAAGCAGGACAGGTGAACACTGAAGCTTTCTTT.